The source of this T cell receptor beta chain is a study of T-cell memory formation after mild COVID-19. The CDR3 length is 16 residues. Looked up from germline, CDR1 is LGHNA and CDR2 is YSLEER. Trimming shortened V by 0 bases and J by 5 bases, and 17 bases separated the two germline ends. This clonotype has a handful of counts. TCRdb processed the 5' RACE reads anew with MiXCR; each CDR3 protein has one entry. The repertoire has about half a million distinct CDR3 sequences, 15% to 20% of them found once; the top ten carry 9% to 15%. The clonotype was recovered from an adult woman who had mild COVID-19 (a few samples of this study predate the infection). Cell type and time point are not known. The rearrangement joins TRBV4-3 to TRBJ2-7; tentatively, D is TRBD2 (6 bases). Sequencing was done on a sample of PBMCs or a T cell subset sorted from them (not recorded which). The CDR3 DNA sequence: TGCGCCAGCAGCCAAGACCTGGGTAGCGGATACAACGAGCAGTACTTC. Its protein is CASSQDLGSGYNEQYF.